This is a list of T cell receptor beta chains from one sample in a study of blood T cell repertoires in COVID-19. The method was immunoSEQ multiplex PCR; TCRdb's version includes in-frame clones alone and lacks a portion of them. The sample lists under 60,000 clones; roughly four fifths were seen once. The sequencing input was peripheral blood. The receptors were sampled from a man in his sixties with acute or convalescent COVID-19. Both conserved end residues are part of each CDR3. The D gene is left open where the match is weak. A row's size may be missing; if present it is once, few, many or a size class.

abundance	d_gene	len	v_gene	j_gene	CDR3aa	CDR3nt
.	TRBD2	16	TRBV19	TRBJ2-2	CASSISSGGYTGELFF	TGTGCCAGTAGTATATCCAGCGGGGGGTACACCGGGGAGCTGTTTTTT
.	TRBD1	15	TRBV10-2	TRBJ2-6	CASRATGFGANVLTF	TGCGCCAGCAGGGCGACAGGGTTTGGGGCCAACGTCCTGACTTTC
.	TRBD1	16	TRBV4-1	TRBJ1-2	CASSQLTGGENYGYTF	TGCGCCAGCAGCCAACTAACAGGGGGCGAAAACTATGGCTACACCTTC
.	TRBD1	15	TRBV27	TRBJ2-1	CASTYGQGSYNEQFF	TGTGCCAGCACCTATGGACAGGGGTCCTACAATGAGCAGTTCTTC
.	.	12	TRBV10-3	TRBJ1-1	CAIRDRGTEAFF	TGTGCCATCCGGGATAGGGGGACTGAAGCTTTCTTT
.	.	15	TRBV30	TRBJ2-5	CAWSVTGTPKMTQYF	TGTGCCTGGAGTGTAACAGGGACCCCTAAAATGACCCAGTACTTC
.	TRBD2	14	TRBV5-1	TRBJ2-3	CASSSGTSGDTQYF	TGCGCCAGCAGTTCCGGGACTAGCGGAGATACGCAGTATTTT
few	TRBD2	16	TRBV7-8	TRBJ2-7	CASSLGVTSGGYEQYF	TGTGCCAGCAGCTTAGGTGTTACTAGCGGGGGTTACGAGCAGTACTTC
.	.	13	TRBV4-3	TRBJ1-1	CASSQGQNTEAFF	TGCGCCAGCAGCCAAGGACAGAACACTGAAGCTTTCTTT
.	TRBD1	16	TRBV2	TRBJ1-1	CASSRSGGTGDTEAFF	TGTGCCAGCAGCAGGTCCGGGGGGACAGGTGACACTGAAGCTTTCTTT
.	.	14	TRBV7-2	TRBJ1-2	CASSLEAAETGYTF	TGTGCCAGCAGCTTAGAGGCGGCTGAAACCGGCTACACCTTC
.	TRBD1	14	TRBV10-1	TRBJ1-4	CASSDGTGDEKLFF	TGCGCCAGCAGTGATGGGACAGGGGATGAAAAACTGTTTTTT
.	.	15	TRBV11-2	TRBJ2-1	CASSAGLVLYNEQFF	TGTGCCAGCAGCGCAGGACTGGTCCTCTACAATGAGCAGTTCTTC
.	.	13	TRBV12-5	TRBJ1-4	CASGSGDREKLFF	TGTGCTAGTGGTTCGGGGGACCGAGAAAAACTGTTTTTT
.	.	12	TRBV18	TRBJ2-5	CASSPSGETQYF	TGTGCCAGCTCACCATCCGGGGAGACCCAGTACTTC
.	.	16	TRBV19	TRBJ2-3	CASSPAAGSSTDTQYF	TGTGCCAGTAGTCCTGCTGCGGGGTCTAGCACAGATACGCAGTATTTT
.	.	15	TRBV7-9	TRBJ2-3	CASSPGAGGTDTQYF	TGTGCCAGCAGCCCAGGGGCGGGGGGCACAGATACGCAGTATTTT
.	.	16	TRBV6-6	TRBJ2-2	CASIQRGHLNTGELFF	TGTGCCAGCATCCAAAGGGGACACCTAAACACCGGGGAGCTGTTTTTT
.	TRBD2	15	TRBV5-4	TRBJ2-1	CASSPAGGINNEQFF	TGTGCCAGCAGCCCAGCGGGGGGGATAAACAATGAGCAGTTCTTC
.	.	11	TRBV12-3/TRBV12-4	TRBJ2-1	CASRYYNEQFF	TGTGCCAGCAGGTATTACAATGAGCAGTTCTTC
.	.	11	TRBV20-1	TRBJ1-1	CSARGLTEAFF	TGCAGTGCTAGGGGGCTCACTGAAGCTTTCTTT
.	TRBD2	15	TRBV6-5	TRBJ2-3	CASNLLAGGTDTQYF	TGTGCCAGCAATCTACTAGCGGGGGGCACAGATACGCAGTATTTT
.	TRBD1	14	TRBV18	TRBJ1-1	CASSPRDRGTEAFF	TGTGCCAGCTCACCACGGGACAGGGGCACTGAAGCTTTCTTT
.	.	14	TRBV6-2/TRBV6-3	TRBJ2-2	CASSSPWNTGELFF	TGTGCCAGCAGTAGCCCGTGGAACACCGGGGAGCTGTTTTTT
.	TRBD1	16	TRBV30	TRBJ1-1	CAWSDITGGEFSEAFF	TGTGCCTGGAGTGACATTACAGGGGGCGAATTCTCTGAAGCTTTCTTT
.	TRBD1	12	TRBV30	TRBJ1-1	CAWSAGTAEAFF	TGTGCCTGGAGTGCCGGGACAGCTGAAGCTTTCTTT
.	TRBD1	16	TRBV2	TRBJ1-5	CASSSEGAYSNQPQHF	TGTGCCAGCAGTTCCGAGGGGGCCTATAGCAATCAGCCCCAGCATTTT
.	TRBD1	15	TRBV6-5	TRBJ2-1	CASSPWTGSYNEQFF	TGTGCCAGCAGTCCCTGGACAGGGTCGTACAATGAGCAGTTCTTC
.	TRBD2	15	TRBV7-2	TRBJ2-3	CASSFSGGYTDTQYF	TGTGCCAGCAGCTTTAGCGGGGGCTACACAGATACGCAGTATTTT
.	TRBD1	18	TRBV24-1	TRBJ2-7	CATSLSGQVFFYPYEQYF	TGTGCCACCAGTCTCTCGGGACAGGTCTTTTTTTATCCCTACGAGCAGTACTTC
.	TRBD1	19	TRBV4-3	TRBJ2-2	CASSQEGEGGGGDTGELFF	TGCGCCAGCAGCCAAGAAGGGGAAGGGGGCGGTGGAGACACCGGGGAGCTGTTTTTT
.	TRBD2	17	TRBV7-2	TRBJ2-6	CASSSISGGSGANVLTF	TGTGCCAGCAGCTCAATTTCGGGGGGTTCCGGGGCCAACGTCCTGACTTTC
.	.	12	TRBV5-1	TRBJ2-7	CASSSSGGAQYF	TGCGCCAGCAGCTCCAGTGGGGGCGCGCAGTACTTC
.	TRBD2	20	TRBV4-2	TRBJ2-3	CASSQANWGKRGPDTDTQYF	TGTGCCAGCAGCCAGGCTAATTGGGGAAAGCGGGGGCCTGACACAGATACGCAGTATTTT
.	.	11	TRBV12-3/TRBV12-4	TRBJ2-3	CASSLTDTQYF	TGTGCCAGCAGCCTAACAGATACGCAGTATTTT
.	.	14	TRBV10-3	TRBJ1-2	CAISDFEGVYGYTF	TGTGCCATCAGTGACTTCGAGGGGGTCTATGGCTACACCTTC
.	TRBD2	15	TRBV7-3	TRBJ2-1	CASSLGAGGDNEQFF	TGTGCCAGCAGCTTAGGAGCGGGGGGCGACAATGAGCAGTTCTTC
.	TRBD1	16	TRBV11-2	TRBJ1-2	CASSSTTGSANYGYTF	TGTGCCAGCAGCTCCACGACAGGGTCGGCAAACTATGGCTACACCTTC
.	.	15	TRBV5-1	TRBJ2-7	CASSLDPLGGYEQYF	TGCGCCAGCAGCTTGGACCCCCTGGGGGGTTACGAGCAGTACTTC
.	TRBD2	17	TRBV10-2	TRBJ2-2	CASSESWRGGRAGELFF	TGCGCCAGCAGTGAGTCGTGGCGGGGGGGCCGCGCCGGGGAGCTGTTTTTT
.	TRBD1	14	TRBV5-1	TRBJ2-1	CASSLTGDGNEQFF	TGCGCCAGCAGCTTGACAGGGGATGGGAATGAGCAGTTCTTC
once	TRBD2	13	TRBV6-2/TRBV6-3	TRBJ2-7	CASSWGGTNEQYF	TGTGCCAGCAGTTGGGGGGGGACTAACGAGCAGTACTTC
.	TRBD2	13	TRBV2	TRBJ2-4	CASSPRGALIQYF	TGTGCCAGCAGTCCGCGGGGGGCCCTAATTCAGTACTTC
.	TRBD1	14	TRBV30	TRBJ2-7	CAWSTPGQNYEQYF	TGTGCCTGGAGTACTCCGGGACAGAACTACGAGCAGTACTTC
once	TRBD2	17	TRBV7-2	TRBJ2-2	CASSEGLAGVGPGELFF	TGTGCCAGCAGCGAGGGACTAGCGGGGGTTGGGCCCGGGGAGCTGTTTTTT
.	TRBD1	15	TRBV6-5	TRBJ1-1	CASSYTGTVNTEAFF	TGTGCCAGCAGTTATACCGGGACAGTAAACACTGAAGCTTTCTTT
.	.	13	TRBV24-1	TRBJ2-1	CATSTGPYNEQFF	TGTGCCACCTCCACGGGTCCCTACAATGAGCAGTTCTTC
.	.	10	TRBV23-1	TRBJ2-7	CASRNRVGYF	TGCGCCAGCAGAAACAGAGTGGGGTACTTC
.	.	14	TRBV24-1	TRBJ1-1	CATRRNERNTEAFF	TGTGCCACCAGGCGGAATGAGAGGAACACTGAAGCTTTCTTT
.	TRBD1	15	TRBV9	TRBJ2-7	CASSPSTGDSYEQYF	TGTGCCAGCAGCCCCTCGACAGGGGACTCCTACGAGCAGTACTTC
.	TRBD1	14	TRBV9	TRBJ1-4	CASSPRQGYEKLFF	TGTGCCAGCAGCCCTCGACAGGGGTATGAAAAACTGTTTTTT
.	TRBD1	15	TRBV9	TRBJ1-1	CASSAIQGGNTEAFF	TGTGCCAGCAGCGCAATACAGGGGGGGAACACTGAAGCTTTCTTT
.	.	15	TRBV4-1	TRBJ2-3	CASQDTGHSTDTQYF	TGCGCCAGCCAGGATACAGGGCACAGCACAGATACGCAGTATTTT
.	TRBD2	16	TRBV7-2	TRBJ2-2	CASSFGTSGGPGELFF	TGTGCCAGCAGCTTTGGGACTAGCGGGGGGCCCGGGGAGCTGTTTTTT
.	TRBD2	13	TRBV30	TRBJ2-2	CAWTLAGSGELFF	TGTGCCTGGACACTAGCGGGGTCCGGGGAGCTGTTTTTT
.	.	17	TRBV5-4	TRBJ1-2	CASSLGGVGSAWGGYTF	TGTGCCAGCAGCTTGGGGGGGGTTGGCAGCGCTTGGGGTGGCTACACCTTC
.	.	14	TRBV5-6	TRBJ1-6	CASRRSEGSSPLHF	TGTGCCAGCAGGCGGTCCGAAGGGAGTTCACCCCTCCACTTT